Detailed here is one T cell receptor beta chain. The CDR3 extends over 10 amino acids. Trimming removed 5 bases at V and 5 bases at J, with 6 bases between. Germline V gene sequence: CDR1 DFQATT, CDR2 SNEGSKA (reference sequence). Sequenced by immunoSEQ multiplex PCR; TCRdb stores in-frame clones only, minus some. The sample carries about 7,600 clones, roughly nine tenths recorded once. This record belongs to a study of blood T cell repertoires in COVID-19. Study details: Some COVID-19 samples were acute and others convalescent; all came from the United States, Italy and Spain. T cells, B-cell-depleted T cells, or PBMCs provided the cDNA or gDNA that served as material.

The sequencing sample was made of peripheral blood. This sequence originates from a man between 65 and 85 years old with active COVID-19. The chain employs TRBV20-1 and TRBJ2-5; D might be TRBD1 (5 bases). The CDR3 reads CSAGAETQYF. In nucleotides, the CDR3 is TGCAGTGCTGGGGCCGAGACCCAGTACTTC.